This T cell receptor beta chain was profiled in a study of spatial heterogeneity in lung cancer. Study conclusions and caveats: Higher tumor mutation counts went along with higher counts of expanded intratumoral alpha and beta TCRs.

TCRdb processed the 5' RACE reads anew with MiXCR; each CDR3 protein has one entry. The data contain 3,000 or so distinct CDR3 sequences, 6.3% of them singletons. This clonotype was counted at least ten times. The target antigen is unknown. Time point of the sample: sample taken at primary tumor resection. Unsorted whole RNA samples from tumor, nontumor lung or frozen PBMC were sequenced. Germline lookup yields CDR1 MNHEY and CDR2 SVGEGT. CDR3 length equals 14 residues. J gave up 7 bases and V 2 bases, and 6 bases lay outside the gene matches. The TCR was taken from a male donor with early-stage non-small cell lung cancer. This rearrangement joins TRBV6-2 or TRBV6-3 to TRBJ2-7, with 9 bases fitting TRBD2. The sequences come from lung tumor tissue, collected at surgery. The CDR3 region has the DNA TGTGCCAGCAGTTACGGACTAGCGTCGGGAGAGCAGTACTTC. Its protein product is CASSYGLASGEQYF.